The rows below give T cell receptor beta chains drawn from one sample of a study of T cell responses to AZD1222 COVID-19 vaccine. Sequencing was performed with immunoSEQ multiplex PCR; in TCRdb, only in-frame clones are kept and a portion is missing. This sample has more than 150,000 clones, with 94% found just once. Sample: peripheral blood, taken 28 days after the second AZD1222 dose. The source of these receptors is an adult who received the AZD1222 COVID-19 vaccine. Each CDR3 is given with its conserved first and last residue. Each record gives: J gene, clone size, V gene, D gene, CDR3 DNA, CDR3 protein. D genes are given only for firm matches. A clone size is listed for some rows: how often the clone was seen (once, few, many), or a class if it is expanded.

j_gene: TRBJ1-1; abundance: NA; v_gene: TRBV4-1; d_gene: NA; CDR3nt: TGCGCCAGCAGCCGATTACAGATTCCGAACACTGAAGCTTTCTTT; CDR3aa: CASSRLQIPNTEAFF
j_gene: TRBJ1-1; abundance: NA; v_gene: TRBV11-3; d_gene: NA; CDR3nt: TGTGCCAGCAGCTTAGTGTTTCAAGAGGGTAGTGGCACTGAAGCTTTCTTT; CDR3aa: CASSLVFQEGSGTEAFF
j_gene: TRBJ1-1; abundance: NA; v_gene: TRBV6-6; d_gene: NA; CDR3nt: TGTGCCAGCAGAACAGGGTGGGAAGCTTTCTTT; CDR3aa: CASRTGWEAFF
j_gene: TRBJ1-1; abundance: NA; v_gene: TRBV10-2; d_gene: NA; CDR3nt: TGCGCCAGCAGTGAGAGGGCGGGGAACACTGAAGCTTTCTTT; CDR3aa: CASSERAGNTEAFF
j_gene: TRBJ1-2; abundance: once; v_gene: TRBV30; d_gene: NA; CDR3nt: TGTGCCTGGACCTCCCGAAGGGGCCATGGCTACACCTTC; CDR3aa: CAWTSRRGHGYTF
j_gene: TRBJ2-1; abundance: once; v_gene: TRBV5-8; d_gene: TRBD2; CDR3nt: TGTGCCAGCCCAATTCGAGCGGGAGGGCCGGGCAATGAGCAGTTCTTC; CDR3aa: CASPIRAGGPGNEQFF
j_gene: TRBJ1-5; abundance: NA; v_gene: TRBV27; d_gene: TRBD1; CDR3nt: TGTGCCAGCAGTTTTACAGGGGAAAGCAATCAGCCCCAGCATTTT; CDR3aa: CASSFTGESNQPQHF
j_gene: TRBJ1-1; abundance: once; v_gene: TRBV27; d_gene: NA; CDR3nt: TGTGCCAGCACGCCCCGCGGGGGCCTAAGCACTGAAGCTTTCTTT; CDR3aa: CASTPRGGLSTEAFF
j_gene: TRBJ1-5; abundance: NA; v_gene: TRBV6-2/TRBV6-3; d_gene: TRBD1; CDR3nt: TGTGCCAGCAGTTCTAGACAGGGGTGGAATCAGCCCCAGCATTTT; CDR3aa: CASSSRQGWNQPQHF
j_gene: TRBJ2-2; abundance: few; v_gene: TRBV7-2; d_gene: NA; CDR3nt: TGTGCCAGCAGCTCCCAGGGGGGCGCGAACACCGGGGAGCTGTTTTTT; CDR3aa: CASSSQGGANTGELFF
j_gene: TRBJ1-6; abundance: NA; v_gene: TRBV6-6; d_gene: NA; CDR3nt: TGTGCCAGCAGTTACCAGAATAATTCACCCCTCCACTTT; CDR3aa: CASSYQNNSPLHF
j_gene: TRBJ2-7; abundance: NA; v_gene: TRBV7-3; d_gene: NA; CDR3nt: TGTGCCAGCAGCTTAAAGGAGACCTACGAGCAGTACTTC; CDR3aa: CASSLKETYEQYF
j_gene: TRBJ1-1; abundance: once; v_gene: TRBV7-8; d_gene: NA; CDR3nt: TGTGCCAGCAGCTTAATTCTGTGGGCACAGGAGGCTTTCTTT; CDR3aa: CASSLILWAQEAFF
j_gene: TRBJ1-1; abundance: NA; v_gene: TRBV29-1; d_gene: TRBD1; CDR3nt: TGCAGCGCAACAGGGGTAGGTTTGACCATGAACACTGAAGCTTTCTTT; CDR3aa: CSATGVGLTMNTEAFF
j_gene: TRBJ1-2; abundance: once; v_gene: TRBV19; d_gene: NA; CDR3nt: TGTGCCAGTAGCAATACCGGGACCCCTCTCGGCTACACCTTC; CDR3aa: CASSNTGTPLGYTF
j_gene: TRBJ2-3; abundance: many; v_gene: TRBV6-1; d_gene: TRBD2; CDR3nt: TGTGCCAGCAGTGAAGCACTAGCGGGAGCAGATACGCAGTATTTT; CDR3aa: CASSEALAGADTQYF
j_gene: TRBJ1-1; abundance: NA; v_gene: TRBV6-2/TRBV6-3; d_gene: NA; CDR3nt: TGTGCCAGCAGTTACGACTTAAGGGGAACTGAAGCTTTCTTT; CDR3aa: CASSYDLRGTEAFF
j_gene: TRBJ1-2; abundance: once; v_gene: TRBV30; d_gene: NA; CDR3nt: TGTGCCTGGAGCGGGACACACGCTAACTATGGCTACACCTTC; CDR3aa: CAWSGTHANYGYTF
j_gene: TRBJ1-2; abundance: NA; v_gene: TRBV30; d_gene: NA; CDR3nt: TGTGCCTGGAGTATATCAGGGAGCGGCTACACCTTC; CDR3aa: CAWSISGSGYTF
j_gene: TRBJ1-1; abundance: NA; v_gene: TRBV19; d_gene: NA; CDR3nt: TGTGCCAGTAGTTACTTCGGGGGTAACACTGAAGCTTTCTTT; CDR3aa: CASSYFGGNTEAFF
j_gene: TRBJ2-3; abundance: NA; v_gene: TRBV28; d_gene: TRBD1; CDR3nt: TGTGCCAGCAGAGACGACAGGGTGGATACGCAGTATTTT; CDR3aa: CASRDDRVDTQYF
j_gene: TRBJ2-6; abundance: NA; v_gene: TRBV19; d_gene: TRBD2; CDR3nt: TGTGCCAGTAGTAACGGACTAGCGGGCTTTGGGGCCAACGTCCTGACTTTC; CDR3aa: CASSNGLAGFGANVLTF
j_gene: TRBJ1-1; abundance: NA; v_gene: TRBV14; d_gene: NA; CDR3nt: TGTGCCACTAAAAGGGACACATACACTGAAGCTTTCTTT; CDR3aa: CATKRDTYTEAFF
j_gene: TRBJ2-1; abundance: once; v_gene: TRBV4-1; d_gene: NA; CDR3nt: TGCGCCAGCAGCCAAGATTATATAACGGATCCTCGGTTCTTC; CDR3aa: CASSQDYITDPRFF
j_gene: TRBJ2-7; abundance: NA; v_gene: TRBV11-2; d_gene: TRBD2; CDR3nt: TGTGCCAGCAGCGCCCGACTAGCGGGGTCCTACGAGCAGTACTTC; CDR3aa: CASSARLAGSYEQYF
j_gene: TRBJ2-7; abundance: once; v_gene: TRBV11-3; d_gene: NA; CDR3nt: TGTGCCAGCAGCTTAGAAGAGGCTTTCTCCTACGAGCAGTACTTC; CDR3aa: CASSLEEAFSYEQYF
j_gene: TRBJ2-3; abundance: NA; v_gene: TRBV7-9; d_gene: TRBD2; CDR3nt: TGTGCCAGCAGCTTTTCAGCTAGCGGCCGTACGCAGTATTTT; CDR3aa: CASSFSASGRTQYF
j_gene: TRBJ2-5; abundance: NA; v_gene: TRBV6-4; d_gene: NA; CDR3nt: TGTGCCAGCGGCACCGGGCTAGGGGAGACCCAGTACTTC; CDR3aa: CASGTGLGETQYF
j_gene: TRBJ2-3; abundance: NA; v_gene: TRBV15; d_gene: NA; CDR3nt: TGTGCCACCAGCGGCAGGGGTGATACGCAGTATTTT; CDR3aa: CATSGRGDTQYF
j_gene: TRBJ1-1; abundance: NA; v_gene: TRBV6-5; d_gene: NA; CDR3nt: TGTGCCAGCAGTTACGAGTGGAACACTGAAGCTTTCTTT; CDR3aa: CASSYEWNTEAFF
j_gene: TRBJ2-1; abundance: NA; v_gene: TRBV7-3; d_gene: TRBD2; CDR3nt: TGTGCCAGCAGCGAGACTAGCGGGGACGGTGAGCAGTTCTTC; CDR3aa: CASSETSGDGEQFF
j_gene: TRBJ1-1; abundance: once; v_gene: TRBV2; d_gene: NA; CDR3nt: TGTGCCAGCATAGTAGGGCAGGGGTACACTGAAGCTTTCTTT; CDR3aa: CASIVGQGYTEAFF
j_gene: TRBJ2-1; abundance: NA; v_gene: TRBV12-5; d_gene: NA; CDR3nt: TGTGCTAGTGGGGCCCGCATGGGGGGGCCTTACAATGAGCAGTTCTTC; CDR3aa: CASGARMGGPYNEQFF
j_gene: TRBJ1-2; abundance: NA; v_gene: TRBV6-5; d_gene: NA; CDR3nt: TGTGCCAGCAGTTATGGGAACTATGGCTACACCTTC; CDR3aa: CASSYGNYGYTF
j_gene: TRBJ1-6; abundance: NA; v_gene: TRBV27; d_gene: NA; CDR3nt: TGTGCCAGCAGTTTATCGGTCGGGGACGCAAATTCACCCCTCCACTTT; CDR3aa: CASSLSVGDANSPLHF
j_gene: TRBJ1-4; abundance: NA; v_gene: TRBV2; d_gene: TRBD1; CDR3nt: TGTGCCAGCAGGATATTCAGGGGGCGTCCTAATGAAAAACTGTTTTTT; CDR3aa: CASRIFRGRPNEKLFF
j_gene: TRBJ1-5; abundance: NA; v_gene: TRBV19; d_gene: NA; CDR3nt: TGTGCCAGTAGTATAGTGGGGGGTGAGTCTAGCAATCAGCCCCAGCATTTT; CDR3aa: CASSIVGGESSNQPQHF
j_gene: TRBJ2-1; abundance: NA; v_gene: TRBV7-3; d_gene: NA; CDR3nt: TGTGCCAGCAGCCTTTCCGGGACCGACAACCGGCAGTTCTTC; CDR3aa: CASSLSGTDNRQFF
j_gene: TRBJ1-1; abundance: NA; v_gene: TRBV6-1; d_gene: NA; CDR3nt: TGTGCCAGCAGTGAAGCCTCCGCCCTGAACACTGAAGCTTTCTTT; CDR3aa: CASSEASALNTEAFF
j_gene: TRBJ2-5; abundance: NA; v_gene: TRBV2; d_gene: NA; CDR3nt: TGTGCCAGCACATTTGGGGGTAAGAAGACCCAGTACTTC; CDR3aa: CASTFGGKKTQYF
j_gene: TRBJ1-6; abundance: NA; v_gene: TRBV4-3; d_gene: TRBD1; CDR3nt: TGCGCCAGCAGCCAAGGGGACAGCCATAATTCACCCCTCCACTTT; CDR3aa: CASSQGDSHNSPLHF
j_gene: TRBJ1-3; abundance: NA; v_gene: TRBV27; d_gene: NA; CDR3nt: TGTGCCAGCAGTTTATCATCCCCCCGAGGGTGGGGAAACACCATATATTTT; CDR3aa: CASSLSSPRGWGNTIYF
j_gene: TRBJ2-5; abundance: once; v_gene: TRBV12-3/TRBV12-4; d_gene: NA; CDR3nt: TGTGCCAGCACGCGGGGGCTTGGGGAGACCCAGTACTTC; CDR3aa: CASTRGLGETQYF
j_gene: TRBJ2-5; abundance: NA; v_gene: TRBV7-9; d_gene: NA; CDR3nt: TGTGCCAGCTCCAGGTTTGAGCGCCAAGAGACCCAGTACTTC; CDR3aa: CASSRFERQETQYF
j_gene: TRBJ1-1; abundance: NA; v_gene: TRBV7-3; d_gene: TRBD1; CDR3nt: TGTGCCAGCAGCTTACCGGACAGGGGGAACACTGAAGCTTTCTTT; CDR3aa: CASSLPDRGNTEAFF
j_gene: TRBJ1-5; abundance: NA; v_gene: TRBV28; d_gene: NA; CDR3nt: TGTGCCAGCAGTTTTGCGGGGGGAAATCAGCCCCAGCATTTT; CDR3aa: CASSFAGGNQPQHF
j_gene: TRBJ2-2; abundance: once; v_gene: TRBV5-1; d_gene: TRBD2; CDR3nt: TGCGCCAGCAGCTATGACACCAAAGGGACTAGCGGACACACCGGGGAGCTGTTTTTT; CDR3aa: CASSYDTKGTSGHTGELFF
j_gene: TRBJ1-4; abundance: few; v_gene: TRBV21-1; d_gene: NA; CDR3nt: TGTGCCAGCAGCCTTAGTTCGGGGGGTCGCGATAATGAAAAACTGTTTTTT; CDR3aa: CASSLSSGGRDNEKLFF
j_gene: TRBJ2-5; abundance: NA; v_gene: TRBV6-5; d_gene: NA; CDR3nt: TGTGCCAGCAGTTTGGCTAGCCCAGAGACCCAGTACTTC; CDR3aa: CASSLASPETQYF
j_gene: TRBJ1-1; abundance: NA; v_gene: TRBV2; d_gene: NA; CDR3nt: TGTGCCAGCAGTGTCGGAGGGGGCACTGAAGCTTTCTTT; CDR3aa: CASSVGGGTEAFF
j_gene: TRBJ2-1; abundance: NA; v_gene: TRBV7-2; d_gene: TRBD2; CDR3nt: TGTGCCAGCAGCTACGGGGGGGAGTACAATGAGCAGTTCTTC; CDR3aa: CASSYGGEYNEQFF
j_gene: TRBJ1-4; abundance: NA; v_gene: TRBV12-5; d_gene: NA; CDR3nt: TGTGCTAGTGCCATCACCACCCTCCCGAATGACGCAACTAATGAAAAACTGTTTTTT; CDR3aa: CASAITTLPNDATNEKLFF
j_gene: TRBJ1-1; abundance: NA; v_gene: TRBV25-1; d_gene: TRBD1; CDR3nt: TGTGCCAGCAAGGACAGGCCGAACACTGAAGCTTTCTTT; CDR3aa: CASKDRPNTEAFF
j_gene: TRBJ2-7; abundance: NA; v_gene: TRBV3-1/TRBV3-2; d_gene: NA; CDR3nt: TGTGCCAGCAGCCCTGCCGGGTCCCCTTCCTACGAGCAGTACTTC; CDR3aa: CASSPAGSPSYEQYF
j_gene: TRBJ1-1; abundance: NA; v_gene: TRBV6-6; d_gene: TRBD1; CDR3nt: TGTGCCAGCAGTTACTGGGGACAGGGTATGAACACTGAAGCTTTCTTT; CDR3aa: CASSYWGQGMNTEAFF
j_gene: TRBJ2-7; abundance: NA; v_gene: TRBV19; d_gene: TRBD2; CDR3nt: TGTGCCAGTAGTATCAGGGTTACCCTGACTAGCGGGGCGTACGAGCAGTACTTC; CDR3aa: CASSIRVTLTSGAYEQYF
j_gene: TRBJ2-1; abundance: NA; v_gene: TRBV7-9; d_gene: TRBD2; CDR3nt: TGTGCCAGCAGTACTGGGGCTAGCGGGAGCCACAATGAGCAGTTCTTC; CDR3aa: CASSTGASGSHNEQFF
j_gene: TRBJ1-3; abundance: NA; v_gene: TRBV9; d_gene: NA; CDR3nt: TGTGCCAGCAGCGTATCTCCCAACTCTGGAAACACCATATATTTT; CDR3aa: CASSVSPNSGNTIYF
j_gene: TRBJ1-5; abundance: NA; v_gene: TRBV6-5; d_gene: TRBD1; CDR3nt: TGTGCCAGCAGAGGGACAGGGAAGGGGAATCAGCCCCAGCATTTT; CDR3aa: CASRGTGKGNQPQHF
j_gene: TRBJ2-2; abundance: NA; v_gene: TRBV27; d_gene: TRBD2; CDR3nt: TGTGCCAGCAGTTTATTGTGGCTAGCGGGAGCGAACACCGGGGAGCTGTTTTTT; CDR3aa: CASSLLWLAGANTGELFF